A selection of T cell receptor beta chains follows, all from one sample in a study of spatial heterogeneity in lung cancer. TCRdb used MiXCR to reprocess the 5' RACE reads, holding one entry per CDR3 protein. The sample lists about 45,000 distinct CDR3 sequences, about 12% occurring once. Sequencing was performed on PBMCs, taken at surgery. The receptors originated from a female donor with early-stage non-small cell lung cancer. CDR3s include the opening cysteine and the closing phenylalanine or tryptophan. A D gene is named only where the DNA matches it firmly. Size is stated for part of the rows, as once, few or many counts, or as a class when the clone is expanded.

CDR3aa: CSAGVAGTATEAFF
CDR3nt: TGCAGTGCTGGCGTAGCGGGGACGGCCACTGAAGCTTTCTTT
j_gene: TRBJ1-1
abundance: .
v_gene: TRBV20-1
d_gene: .

CDR3aa: CASSPRTLTDTQYF
CDR3nt: TGTGCCAGCAGCCCTCGGACCCTCACAGATACGCAGTATTTT
j_gene: TRBJ2-3
abundance: .
v_gene: TRBV3-1
d_gene: .

CDR3aa: CSASRLAGGGNEQFF
CDR3nt: TGCAGTGCTAGCCGACTAGCGGGGGGAGGGAATGAGCAGTTCTTC
j_gene: TRBJ2-1
abundance: .
v_gene: TRBV20-1
d_gene: TRBD2

CDR3aa: CASSLQVGGTDTQYF
CDR3nt: TGTGCCAGCAGTCTACAGGTTGGAGGGACAGATACGCAGTATTTT
j_gene: TRBJ2-3
abundance: .
v_gene: TRBV3-1
d_gene: .

CDR3aa: CASSPGLAGGRNEQFF
CDR3nt: TGTGCCAGCAGCCCGGGACTAGCGGGGGGGAGGAATGAGCAGTTCTTC
j_gene: TRBJ2-1
abundance: .
v_gene: TRBV12-3/TRBV12-4
d_gene: TRBD2

CDR3aa: CASSYVGNRGPNQPQHF
CDR3nt: TGTGCCAGTAGCTACGTCGGAAACAGGGGCCCCAATCAGCCCCAGCATTTT
j_gene: TRBJ1-5
abundance: few
v_gene: TRBV19
d_gene: TRBD1

CDR3aa: CASSEPGQGKFGQYF
CDR3nt: TGTGCCAGCAGCGAGCCGGGACAGGGGAAGTTCGGGCAGTACTTC
j_gene: TRBJ2-7
abundance: many
v_gene: TRBV2
d_gene: TRBD1

CDR3aa: CSVDLNEKLFF
CDR3nt: TGCAGCGTTGACCTTAATGAAAAACTGTTTTTT
j_gene: TRBJ1-4
abundance: .
v_gene: TRBV29-1
d_gene: .

CDR3aa: CASSFTRVETQYF
CDR3nt: TGTGCCAGCAGCTTTACAAGGGTTGAGACCCAGTACTTC
j_gene: TRBJ2-5
abundance: few
v_gene: TRBV7-8
d_gene: .

CDR3aa: CASSLDRGYTEAFF
CDR3nt: TGTGCCAGCAGCCTGGACAGGGGCTACACTGAAGCTTTCTTT
j_gene: TRBJ1-1
abundance: few
v_gene: TRBV3-1
d_gene: TRBD1

CDR3aa: CASSQEVGGYEQYF
CDR3nt: TGCGCCAGCAGCCAAGAGGTTGGGGGCTACGAGCAGTACTTC
j_gene: TRBJ2-7
abundance: .
v_gene: TRBV4-1
d_gene: .

CDR3aa: CASRSSSSYEQYF
CDR3nt: TGCGCCAGCAGAAGTTCAAGCTCCTACGAGCAGTACTTC
j_gene: TRBJ2-7
abundance: many
v_gene: TRBV5-1
d_gene: .

CDR3aa: CASSQDQVIPGELFF
CDR3nt: TGCGCCAGCAGCCAAGATCAAGTAATCCCCGGGGAGCTGTTTTTT
j_gene: TRBJ2-2
abundance: few
v_gene: TRBV4-3
d_gene: .

CDR3aa: CASSLTEGVRNEQFF
CDR3nt: TGTGCCAGCAGTTTAACGGAAGGCGTTAGGAATGAGCAGTTCTTC
j_gene: TRBJ2-1
abundance: .
v_gene: TRBV12-3/TRBV12-4
d_gene: .

CDR3aa: CSAREPLVLALGETQYF
CDR3nt: TGCAGTGCTAGAGAGCCCCTGGTACTAGCGCTGGGGGAGACCCAGTACTTC
j_gene: TRBJ2-5
abundance: .
v_gene: TRBV20-1
d_gene: TRBD2

CDR3aa: CASSGTGRAIYF
CDR3nt: TGTGCCAGCAGTGGCACAGGCCGGGCCATATATTTT
j_gene: TRBJ1-3
abundance: many
v_gene: TRBV6-5
d_gene: .

CDR3aa: CASSPETGWAADTQYF
CDR3nt: TGCGCCAGCAGCCCCGAGACAGGGTGGGCGGCAGATACGCAGTATTTT
j_gene: TRBJ2-3
abundance: few
v_gene: TRBV5-1
d_gene: TRBD1

CDR3aa: CSVARTGMNTEAFF
CDR3nt: TGCAGCGTTGCCCGGACAGGGATGAACACTGAAGCTTTCTTT
j_gene: TRBJ1-1
abundance: .
v_gene: TRBV29-1
d_gene: TRBD1

CDR3aa: CASSRVRVGEEGGYTF
CDR3nt: TGTGCCAGCAGCCGGGTAAGGGTAGGGGAAGAAGGAGGCTACACCTTC
j_gene: TRBJ1-2
abundance: few
v_gene: TRBV4-2
d_gene: .

CDR3aa: CASSTRTGQNTIYF
CDR3nt: TGTGCCAGCAGTACCAGGACAGGCCAAAACACCATATATTTT
j_gene: TRBJ1-3
abundance: many
v_gene: TRBV12-3/TRBV12-4
d_gene: TRBD1

CDR3aa: CSARVGRGNQPQHF
CDR3nt: TGCAGTGCTAGAGTAGGCAGGGGTAATCAGCCCCAGCATTTT
j_gene: TRBJ1-5
abundance: many
v_gene: TRBV20-1
d_gene: .

CDR3aa: CASRGTRTGGFGEQFF
CDR3nt: TGTGCCAGCAGGGGAACTAGGACAGGGGGCTTTGGTGAGCAGTTCTTC
j_gene: TRBJ2-1
abundance: .
v_gene: TRBV7-2
d_gene: TRBD1

CDR3aa: CASSLPSGGAMTDTQYF
CDR3nt: TGTGCCAGCAGTTTACCCAGCGGGGGGGCCATGACAGATACGCAGTATTTT
j_gene: TRBJ2-3
abundance: .
v_gene: TRBV28
d_gene: TRBD2

CDR3aa: CSARKTGSTNYGYTF
CDR3nt: TGCAGTGCTAGGAAAACAGGGTCTACTAACTATGGCTACACCTTC
j_gene: TRBJ1-2
abundance: .
v_gene: TRBV20-1
d_gene: .

CDR3aa: CASSLVGAADTQYF
CDR3nt: TGTGCCAGCAGCTTGGTGGGGGCGGCAGATACGCAGTATTTT
j_gene: TRBJ2-3
abundance: few
v_gene: TRBV5-6
d_gene: .

CDR3aa: CASTQNSDAEAFF
CDR3nt: TGCGCCAGCACCCAGAACAGTGACGCTGAAGCTTTCTTT
j_gene: TRBJ1-1
abundance: .
v_gene: TRBV4-3
d_gene: .

CDR3aa: CASSRRGGYNEQFF
CDR3nt: TGTGCCAGCAGCCGGCGGGGGGGATACAATGAGCAGTTCTTC
j_gene: TRBJ2-1
abundance: .
v_gene: TRBV13
d_gene: TRBD2

CDR3aa: CASSIDPGQGKANYGYTF
CDR3nt: TGTGCCAGTAGTATCGATCCTGGACAGGGAAAGGCTAACTATGGCTACACCTTC
j_gene: TRBJ1-2
abundance: .
v_gene: TRBV19
d_gene: TRBD1

CDR3aa: CASSPILGLADYEQYF
CDR3nt: TGTGCCAGCAGTCCAATACTCGGTCTAGCAGATTACGAGCAGTACTTC
j_gene: TRBJ2-7
abundance: few
v_gene: TRBV6-2/TRBV6-3
d_gene: .

CDR3aa: CSAGLATDTQYF
CDR3nt: TGCAGCGCAGGACTAGCGACAGATACGCAGTATTTT
j_gene: TRBJ2-3
abundance: many
v_gene: TRBV29-1
d_gene: TRBD2

CDR3aa: CASSSGELAGSTDTQYF
CDR3nt: TGTGCCAGCAGCTCGGGGGAGCTAGCGGGAAGCACAGATACGCAGTATTTT
j_gene: TRBJ2-3
abundance: few
v_gene: TRBV5-6
d_gene: TRBD2

CDR3aa: CATSDLGQGGTDTQYF
CDR3nt: TGTGCCACCAGTGACTTGGGACAGGGAGGCACAGATACGCAGTATTTT
j_gene: TRBJ2-3
abundance: few
v_gene: TRBV24-1
d_gene: TRBD1

CDR3aa: CASRGGPYTYNEQFF
CDR3nt: TGCGCCAGCAGGGGGGGGCCATACACCTACAATGAGCAGTTCTTC
j_gene: TRBJ2-1
abundance: many
v_gene: TRBV5-1
d_gene: .

CDR3aa: CSAEDRTSGATDTQYF
CDR3nt: TGCAGCGCCGAGGATCGGACTAGCGGGGCTACAGATACGCAGTATTTT
j_gene: TRBJ2-3
abundance: many
v_gene: TRBV29-1
d_gene: TRBD2

CDR3aa: CSVHGQGLSNEQFF
CDR3nt: TGCAGCGTTCACGGACAGGGTTTGTCCAATGAGCAGTTCTTC
j_gene: TRBJ2-1
abundance: few
v_gene: TRBV29-1
d_gene: TRBD1

CDR3aa: CASSQPGTGGETYGYTF
CDR3nt: TGTGCCAGCAGCCAGCCCGGGACAGGGGGCGAGACGTATGGCTACACCTTC
j_gene: TRBJ1-2
abundance: many
v_gene: TRBV3-1
d_gene: TRBD1

CDR3aa: CASSLAAGGLYEQYF
CDR3nt: TGTGCCAGCAGCTTAGCGGCGGGGGGATTATACGAGCAGTACTTC
j_gene: TRBJ2-7
abundance: few
v_gene: TRBV7-9
d_gene: TRBD2

CDR3aa: CASSLVGDHEQFF
CDR3nt: TGCGCCAGCAGCTTGGTGGGGGACCATGAGCAGTTCTTC
j_gene: TRBJ2-1
abundance: few
v_gene: TRBV5-1
d_gene: .